Sequencing of this T cell receptor beta chain was carried out in a study of cytomegalovirus exposure and HLA in healthy donors. General study results and limits: Later genetic work tied a missense DCLRE1C variant to beta-chain V and J trimming.

PCR primers comprised 60 Vbeta and 13 Jbeta primers. Data came from immunoSEQ multiplex PCR; TCRdb stores just in-frame clones and leaves some out. The repertoire holds approximately 150,000 clones, with around four fifths as singletons. A word on this clone: The target antigen is unknown.

Unrecorded immune exposure was likely among donors, who were nominally healthy when sampled. Trimming cost V 0 bases and J 5 bases, with 18 bases left between them. In germline, CDR1 is SGHTS, CDR2 YDEGEE. The CDR3 length is 17 residues. Input material: PBMCs. The receptor comes from a woman in her 50s in good health and CMV-seronegative. The chain recombines TRBV5-8 with TRBJ1-5; possible D gene TRBD1, 6 bases. The CDR3 nucleotides read TGTGCCAGCAGCTTGGAAGTCTTGGGGGCCGTTGATCAGCCCCAGCATTTT. Protein sequence: CASSLEVLGAVDQPQHF.